These T cell receptor beta chains were read from a single sample in a study of blood T cell repertoires in COVID-19. Profiling relied on immunoSEQ multiplex PCR, and the TCRdb table lists in-frame clones only, not all of them. The sample has 110,000 to 150,000 clones; nearly 85% are singletons. Sequenced: peripheral blood. Receptors were obtained from a human donor in a cohort sampled during active COVID-19. Both conserved end residues are part of each CDR3. D genes are given only for firm matches. The size of a clone is reported for some rows only, either as once, few or many, or as a class for expanded clones.

length: 14
D: TRBD1
size: -
J: TRBJ1-1
V: TRBV19
CDR3: CASSIGNRGTEAFF
DNA: TGTGCCAGTAGTATAGGAAACAGGGGAACTGAAGCTTTCTTT

length: 15
D: TRBD1
size: -
J: TRBJ1-1
V: TRBV6-1
CDR3: CASSDQPDRTNEAFF
DNA: TGTGCCAGCAGTGACCAACCGGACAGGACGAATGAAGCTTTCTTT

length: 15
D: -
size: -
J: TRBJ1-5
V: TRBV28
CDR3: CASSSPRRGFQPQHF
DNA: TGTGCCAGCAGTTCGCCGCGTAGGGGCTTCCAGCCCCAGCATTTT

length: 13
D: -
size: -
J: TRBJ1-2
V: TRBV6-2/TRBV6-3
CDR3: CASSHTENYGYTF
DNA: TGTGCCAGCAGCCATACAGAGAACTATGGCTACACCTTC

length: 11
D: -
size: once
J: TRBJ2-3
V: TRBV3-1/TRBV3-2
CDR3: CASAIDDTQYF
DNA: TGTGCCAGCGCCATAGATGATACGCAGTATTTT

length: 15
D: -
size: -
J: TRBJ1-3
V: TRBV9
CDR3: CASSVSSVFGNTIYF
DNA: TGTGCCAGCAGCGTATCGTCAGTGTTTGGAAACACCATATATTTT

length: 15
D: TRBD1
size: -
J: TRBJ2-1
V: TRBV11-3
CDR3: CASSLDGTGRNEQFF
DNA: TGTGCCAGCAGCTTAGATGGGACAGGTAGGAATGAGCAGTTCTTC

length: 15
D: TRBD2
size: -
J: TRBJ2-5
V: TRBV29-1
CDR3: CSVELGTSGPETQYF
DNA: TGCAGCGTTGAATTAGGGACTAGCGGCCCGGAGACCCAGTACTTC

length: 15
D: TRBD1
size: -
J: TRBJ2-7
V: TRBV11-3
CDR3: CASSLDATGTDEQYF
DNA: TGTGCCAGCAGCTTAGACGCCACAGGGACAGACGAGCAGTACTTC

length: 15
D: TRBD2
size: -
J: TRBJ2-2
V: TRBV29-1
CDR3: CSVGLAGGVTGELFF
DNA: TGCAGCGTTGGACTAGCGGGAGGGGTAACCGGGGAGCTGTTTTTT

length: 15
D: TRBD1
size: -
J: TRBJ2-1
V: TRBV7-2
CDR3: CASSFRGQAYNEQFF
DNA: TGTGCCAGCAGCTTCCGTGGACAGGCGTACAATGAGCAGTTCTTC

length: 14
D: TRBD1
size: -
J: TRBJ2-7
V: TRBV10-3
CDR3: CAISMDRGPYEQYF
DNA: TGTGCCATCAGTATGGACAGGGGTCCCTACGAGCAGTACTTC

length: 15
D: -
size: -
J: TRBJ1-6
V: TRBV2
CDR3: CASRRFDSGGSPLHF
DNA: TGTGCCAGCAGGCGCTTCGATTCGGGTGGTTCACCCCTCCACTTT

length: 15
D: -
size: once
J: TRBJ2-1
V: TRBV18
CDR3: CASSPPGTGYNEQFF
DNA: TGTGCCAGCTCACCCCCTGGGACTGGGTACAATGAGCAGTTCTTC

length: 16
D: TRBD1
size: -
J: TRBJ1-1
V: TRBV19
CDR3: CASSILGGQGNTEAFF
DNA: TGTGCCAGTAGTATCCTAGGGGGACAGGGAAACACTGAAGCTTTCTTT

length: 17
D: -
size: -
J: TRBJ1-3
V: TRBV3-1/TRBV3-2
CDR3: CASSPLQGLISGNTIYF
DNA: TGTGCCAGCAGCCCTCTGCAGGGACTGATCTCTGGAAACACCATATATTTT

length: 14
D: -
size: -
J: TRBJ2-1
V: TRBV7-6
CDR3: CASSPAGTSTEQFF
DNA: TGTGCCAGCAGCCCCGCGGGGACTTCGACTGAGCAGTTCTTC

length: 10
D: -
size: -
J: TRBJ2-7
V: TRBV7-8
CDR3: CASSPIRQYF
DNA: TGTGCCAGCAGCCCTATAAGGCAGTACTTC

length: 14
D: -
size: -
J: TRBJ1-5
V: TRBV3-1/TRBV3-2
CDR3: CASSQGAISQPQHF
DNA: TGTGCCAGCAGCCAAGGCGCGATTTCTCAGCCCCAGCATTTT

length: 15
D: -
size: -
J: TRBJ2-1
V: TRBV19
CDR3: CASSTGGQRHNEQFF
DNA: TGTGCCAGTAGTACAGGGGGGCAGCGCCACAATGAGCAGTTCTTC

length: 16
D: -
size: -
J: TRBJ2-1
V: TRBV7-8
CDR3: CASSLAPERKYNEQFF
DNA: TGTGCCAGCAGCTTGGCGCCTGAGCGGAAATACAATGAGCAGTTCTTC

length: 12
D: -
size: -
J: TRBJ1-1
V: TRBV10-3
CDR3: CAAGPGGTEAFF
DNA: TGTGCCGCAGGGCCGGGAGGAACTGAAGCTTTCTTT

length: 15
D: TRBD2
size: -
J: TRBJ2-5
V: TRBV29-1
CDR3: CSVVLTGGIRETQYF
DNA: TGCAGCGTTGTCTTAACGGGAGGGATTCGAGAGACCCAGTACTTC

length: 14
D: -
size: -
J: TRBJ1-2
V: TRBV5-6
CDR3: CASSQDRANYGYTF
DNA: TGTGCCAGCAGCCAGGACAGAGCTAACTATGGCTACACCTTC

length: 14
D: TRBD1
size: -
J: TRBJ2-1
V: TRBV2
CDR3: CASTTGTGSNEQFF
DNA: TGTGCCAGCACCACCGGGACAGGGTCGAATGAGCAGTTCTTC

length: 16
D: -
size: once
J: TRBJ2-2
V: TRBV7-8
CDR3: CASSLESRGNTGELFF
DNA: TGTGCCAGCAGCTTAGAGTCCCGGGGTAACACCGGGGAGCTGTTTTTT

length: 13
D: TRBD1
size: -
J: TRBJ2-1
V: TRBV5-8
CDR3: CARGAGGNNEQFF
DNA: TGTGCCAGGGGGGCAGGGGGCAACAATGAGCAGTTCTTC

length: 13
D: -
size: -
J: TRBJ2-7
V: TRBV9
CDR3: CASSVATGREQYF
DNA: TGTGCCAGCAGCGTAGCTACGGGAAGAGAGCAGTACTTC

length: 15
D: -
size: -
J: TRBJ2-1
V: TRBV10-2
CDR3: CASSGAEHSYNEQFF
DNA: TGCGCCAGCAGCGGAGCGGAACACTCCTACAATGAGCAGTTCTTC

length: 14
D: TRBD1
size: -
J: TRBJ1-3
V: TRBV9
CDR3: CASSPRGNGNTIYF
DNA: TGTGCCAGCAGCCCCAGGGGGAATGGAAACACCATATATTTT

length: 14
D: TRBD1
size: -
J: TRBJ1-1
V: TRBV6-5
CDR3: CASKEGALITEAFF
DNA: TGTGCCAGCAAAGAGGGGGCTCTTATCACTGAAGCTTTCTTT

length: 14
D: TRBD2
size: -
J: TRBJ2-1
V: TRBV7-2
CDR3: CASSLAGGPDEQFF
DNA: TGTGCCAGCAGCTTAGCGGGAGGGCCGGATGAGCAGTTCTTC

length: 15
D: -
size: -
J: TRBJ2-3
V: TRBV6-1
CDR3: CASSEGTWGGDTQYF
DNA: TGTGCCAGCAGTGAAGGGACTTGGGGAGGAGATACGCAGTATTTT

length: 15
D: -
size: few
J: TRBJ1-3
V: TRBV18
CDR3: CASSQGHHSGNTIYF
DNA: TGTGCCAGCTCACAAGGACACCACTCTGGAAACACCATATATTTT

length: 15
D: -
size: -
J: TRBJ2-3
V: TRBV5-1
CDR3: CASSLTGVLTDTQYF
DNA: TGCGCCAGCAGCTTAACCGGGGTCCTCACAGATACGCAGTATTTT

length: 15
D: TRBD2
size: -
J: TRBJ2-5
V: TRBV11-2
CDR3: CASSLGRGGLETQYF
DNA: TGTGCCAGCAGCTTAGGCCGGGGGGGGCTGGAGACCCAGTACTTC

length: 15
D: TRBD1
size: -
J: TRBJ1-3
V: TRBV5-4
CDR3: CASSLGRGRGNTIYF
DNA: TGTGCCAGCAGCTTGGGAAGGGGGCGCGGAAACACCATATATTTT

length: 17
D: TRBD2
size: -
J: TRBJ2-3
V: TRBV28
CDR3: CASSIGSAGGVTDTQYF
DNA: TGTGCCAGCAGTATCGGCTCAGCGGGAGGAGTCACAGATACGCAGTATTTT

length: 15
D: TRBD1
size: -
J: TRBJ1-5
V: TRBV6-5
CDR3: CASSPGTGMDQPQHF
DNA: TGTGCCAGCAGTCCCGGGACAGGGATGGATCAGCCCCAGCATTTT

length: 15
D: TRBD1
size: once
J: TRBJ1-6
V: TRBV23-1
CDR3: CASSPHRDRDSPLHF
DNA: TGCGCCAGCAGTCCCCACCGGGACAGGGATTCACCCCTCCACTTT

length: 17
D: -
size: -
J: TRBJ2-3
V: TRBV11-3
CDR3: CASSSPLLGPSTDTQYF
DNA: TGTGCCAGCAGCTCGCCCCTACTAGGGCCTAGCACAGATACGCAGTATTTT

length: 14
D: -
size: -
J: TRBJ2-1
V: TRBV28
CDR3: CASSLPNSYNEQFF
DNA: TGTGCCAGCAGTTTACCAAACTCCTACAATGAGCAGTTCTTC

length: 13
D: -
size: few
J: TRBJ1-3
V: TRBV27
CDR3: CASSIGGGNTIYF
DNA: TGTGCCAGCAGCATAGGAGGGGGAAACACCATATATTTT

length: 16
D: -
size: -
J: TRBJ2-2
V: TRBV3-1/TRBV3-2
CDR3: CASSPARGSNTGELFF
DNA: TGTGCCAGCAGCCCCGCGAGGGGGTCGAACACCGGGGAGCTGTTTTTT

length: 15
D: -
size: -
J: TRBJ1-2
V: TRBV5-4
CDR3: CASSPGGTENYGYTF
DNA: TGTGCCAGCAGCCCCGGCGGGACGGAGAACTATGGCTACACCTTC

length: 14
D: TRBD1
size: -
J: TRBJ1-1
V: TRBV20-1
CDR3: CSASWDRGVAEAFF
DNA: TGCAGTGCTAGTTGGGACAGGGGGGTCGCTGAAGCTTTCTTT

length: 17
D: TRBD1
size: few
J: TRBJ1-2
V: TRBV5-4
CDR3: CASSSKKEGQGVYGYTF
DNA: TGTGCCAGCAGTTCGAAAAAAGAAGGACAGGGAGTATACGGCTACACCTTC

length: 12
D: TRBD1
size: -
J: TRBJ1-4
V: TRBV7-9
CDR3: CASSQNRGELFF
DNA: TGTGCCAGCAGCCAGAACAGGGGGGAACTGTTTTTT

length: 13
D: -
size: -
J: TRBJ2-2
V: TRBV18
CDR3: CASSPRDLGELFF
DNA: TGTGCCAGCTCACCGCGGGACTTGGGGGAGCTGTTTTTT

length: 16
D: -
size: -
J: TRBJ1-1
V: TRBV25-1
CDR3: CASSEWGQGRTTEAFF
DNA: TGTGCCAGCAGTGAATGGGGCCAGGGCAGGACCACTGAAGCTTTCTTT